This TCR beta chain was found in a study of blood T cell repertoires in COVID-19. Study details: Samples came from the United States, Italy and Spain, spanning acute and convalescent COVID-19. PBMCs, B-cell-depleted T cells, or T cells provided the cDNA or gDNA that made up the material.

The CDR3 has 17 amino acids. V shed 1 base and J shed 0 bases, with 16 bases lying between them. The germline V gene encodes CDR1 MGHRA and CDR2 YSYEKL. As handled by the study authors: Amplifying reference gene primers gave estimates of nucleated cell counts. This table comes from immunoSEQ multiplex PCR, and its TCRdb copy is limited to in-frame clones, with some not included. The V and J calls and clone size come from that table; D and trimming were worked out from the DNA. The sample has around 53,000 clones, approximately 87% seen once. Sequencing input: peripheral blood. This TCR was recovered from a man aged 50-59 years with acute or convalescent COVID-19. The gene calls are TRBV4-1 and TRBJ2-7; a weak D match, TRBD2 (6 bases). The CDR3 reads CASSQGPPGLPSYEQYF. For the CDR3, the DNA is TGCGCCAGCAGCCAAGGTCCCCCGGGACTCCCCTCCTACGAGCAGTACTTC.